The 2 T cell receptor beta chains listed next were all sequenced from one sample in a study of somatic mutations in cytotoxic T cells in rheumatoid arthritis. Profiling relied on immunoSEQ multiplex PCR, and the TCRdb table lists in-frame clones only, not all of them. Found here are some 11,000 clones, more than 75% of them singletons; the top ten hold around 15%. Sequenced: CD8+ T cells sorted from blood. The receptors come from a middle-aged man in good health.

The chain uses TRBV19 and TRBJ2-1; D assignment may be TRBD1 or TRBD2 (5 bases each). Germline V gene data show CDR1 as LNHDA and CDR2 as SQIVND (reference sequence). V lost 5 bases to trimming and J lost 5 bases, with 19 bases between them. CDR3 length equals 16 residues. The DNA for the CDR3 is TGTGCCAGTAGTCCCTACCTGGTGGGGGATGACAATGAGCAGTTCTTC. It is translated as CASSPYLVGDDNEQFF. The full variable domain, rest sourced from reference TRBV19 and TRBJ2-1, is DGGITQSPKYLFRKEGQNVTLSCEQNLNHDAMYWYRQDPGQGLRLIYYSQIVNDFQKGDIAEGYSVSREKKESFPLTVTSAQKNPTAFYLCASSPYLVGDDNEQFFGPGTRLTVL.

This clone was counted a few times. CDR3 DNA: TGTGCCAGCTGGGGGGACAGGTGGTCCTCTGGGGCCAACGTCCTGACTTTC. The encoded protein is CASWGDRWSSGANVLTF. The V gene is TRBV18, the J gene TRBJ2-6; TRBD1 matches 8 bases. The V gene's germline CDR1 is KGHSH and CDR2 LQKENI. Trimming removed 7 bases from V and 0 bases from J; junction bases left unmatched: 8. The CDR3 spans 17 residues.